The 30 T cell receptor beta chains presented below share a single source sample, sequenced in a study of T cell changes during pregnancy in multiple sclerosis. Here immunoSEQ multiplex PCR was the method, and the copy in TCRdb shows in-frame clones only, minus some. The repertoire holds over 65,000 clones, with about 90% as singletons. Sequencing used peripheral blood, obtained in the second trimester of pregnancy. The receptor source for this set is a female donor with multiple sclerosis, enrolled in a pregnancy study.

This clone has more than one count but fewer than ten. This rearrangement joins TRBV7-6 to TRBJ2-2, with a weak D call TRBD2 (6 bases). Germline CDR1 reads SGHVS; CDR2 reads FNYEAQ. The CDR3 has 15 residues. Trimming left V 2 bases short and J 3 bases short, with 10 bases between. CDR3 residues: CASSLRVADTGELFF. Written as DNA, the CDR3 is TGTGCCAGCAGCTTAAGGGTAGCGGACACCGGGGAGCTGTTTTTT.

This clone showed up just once. The rearrangement links TRBV6-6 to TRBJ1-2; 7 positions match TRBD1. This CDR3 comprises 14 residues. Germline CDR1 reads MNHNY; CDR2 reads SVGAGI (reference sequence). Unmatched junction bases numbered 7, after V lost 6 bases and J lost 3 bases. In nucleotides, the CDR3 is TGTGCCAGCAGGGAGAAAACAGGGGACTATGGCTACACCTTC. It yields the protein CASREKTGDYGYTF.

This chain links TRBV7-2 with TRBJ1-2; the D gene is possibly TRBD1 (6 bases). Trimming cost V 3 bases and J 4 bases, with 12 bases left between them. Germline V CDR1 and CDR2: SGHTA, FQGNSA. CDR3 length equals 14 residues. The CDR3 region is CASSFTQGTYGYTF. For the CDR3, the DNA is TGTGCCAGCAGCTTCACACAGGGAACCTATGGCTACACCTTC.

The V and J genes are TRBV4-3 and TRBJ2-4, with TRBD1 matching 9 bases. The trim removed 1 base at V and 11 bases at J, leaving 9 bases unmatched. Germline V lookup: CDR1 LGHNA, CDR2 YSLEER. This CDR3 has 15 residues. CDR3 sequence: CASSQGQGVANVQYF. The CDR3 DNA follows: TGCGCCAGCAGCCAAGGACAGGGGGTGGCGAACGTTCAGTACTTC.

The chain carries TRBV18 and TRBJ1-1, with TRBD1 as a possible D gene (5 bases). The V gene lost 0 bases and the J gene lost 5 bases, with 13 bases spanning the gap. The CDR3 runs to 15 residues. The germline CDR1 and CDR2 sequences are KGHSH and LQKENI. CDR3 nucleotides: TGTGCCAGCTCACCACCGTGGGGCCCCAGGACTGAAGCTTTCTTT. The encoded protein is CASSPPWGPRTEAFF.

The chain uses TRBV5-1 and TRBJ1-1, with 8 bases matching TRBD1. Germline assignment: CDR1 SGHRS and CDR2 YFSETQ. V lost 2 bases and J lost 4; bases outside the gene matches: 16. CDR3 size: 18 residues. The CDR3 coding sequence is TGCGCCAGCAGCTTATTCAGGGGGCAATTTTCCGAAAGCACTGAAGCTTTCTTT. Amino acids: CASSLFRGQFSESTEAFF.

In its sample, this clone was seen a few times. The chain carries TRBV10-3 and TRBJ1-1; a weak D match, TRBD1 (6 bases). This CDR3 region has 15 residues. CDR1 and CDR2 from the germline V gene are ENHRY and SYGVKD. Trimming left V 3 bases short and J 7 bases short, with 18 bases between. The CDR3, as DNA: TGTGCCATCAGTGATGCGGGGGCGAAAGGTGATGAAGCTTTCTTT. Amino acid sequence: CAISDAGAKGDEAFF.

V usage is TRBV6-5 and J usage is TRBJ1-4, with D possibly TRBD1 on 6 matching bases. Trimming cost V 6 bases and J 0 bases, with 11 bases left between them. The germline V gene has CDR1 MNHEY and CDR2 SVGAGI. CDR3 size: 15 residues. The CDR3 region has the DNA TGTGCCAGCAGCTCCGACAGGCCAACTAATGAAAAACTGTTTTTT. Residues: CASSSDRPTNEKLFF.

The gene calls are TRBV7-2 and TRBJ2-7; D remains ambiguous. Trimming shortened V by 4 bases and J by 2 bases, and 3 bases separated the two germline ends. CDR1 is SGHTA, CDR2 FQGNSA, per germline. The CDR3 covers 11 residues. The CDR3 region has the DNA TGTGCCAGCAGCTCGGCCTACGAGCAGTACTTC. Encoded protein: CASSSAYEQYF.

V and J are TRBV6-1 and TRBJ1-5, with D perhaps TRBD1 (6 bases). There are 14 residues in the CDR3. Germline V gene sequence: CDR1 MNHNS, CDR2 SASEGT. V dropped 8 bases and J dropped 0 bases, with 11 bases sitting between them. The CDR3 DNA reads as TGTGCCAGCCGGGACACTAATAGCAATCAGCCCCAGCATTTT. The encoded protein is CASRDTNSNQPQHF.

V is TRBV7-3 and J is TRBJ2-3; TRBD1 agrees at 7 bases. The CDR3 is made up of 14 amino acids. CDR1 SGHTA and CDR2 FQGTGA come from the germline V gene. After removal of 5 bases from V and 11 bases from J, the junction contained 13 bases not matched to a gene. The CDR3 DNA reads as TGTGCCAGCAGCACCGAGAGGGGGCCCGAATTGCAGTATTTT. Residues: CASSTERGPELQYF. Full variable domain (rest looked up from reference TRBV7-3 and TRBJ2-3): GAGVSQTPSNKVTEKGKYVELRCDPISGHTALYWYRQSLGQGPEFLIYFQGTGAADDSGLPNDRFFAVRPEGSVSTLKIQRTERGDSAVYLCASSTERGPELQYFGPGTRLTVL.

The chain has TRBV4-2 and TRBJ2-5, with 13 nucleotides matching TRBD2. CDR1 and CDR2 from the germline V gene are LGHNA and YNFKEQ. The V segment lost 3 bases and the J segment 10 bases; nucleotides outside the gene matches: 14. The CDR3 sequence is 17 residues long. The CDR3 DNA follows: TGTGCCAGCAGCCACCAGACTAGCGGGGGGCCCCTAGGGGACCAGTACTTC. Translating gives CASSHQTSGGPLGDQYF.

For the CDR3, the DNA is TGTGCCAGCATATTAAGGGGGGGGGCCAAGAATGAGCAGTTCTTC. Amino acid sequence: CASILRGGAKNEQFF. The V gene is TRBV27, the J gene TRBJ2-1, with D possibly TRBD2 on 7 matching bases. The CDR3 is made up of 15 amino acids. Between the trimmed V and J ends, which lost 7 bases and 7 bases, there was a span of 20 bases. CDR1 and CDR2 from the germline V gene are MNHEY and SMNVEV (reference sequence).

The V gene is TRBV11-2, the J gene TRBJ2-1; TRBD2 aligns across 7 bases. V lost 5 bases, J lost 9 bases, and 19 bases stayed unmatched. Germline CDR1 is SGHAT and CDR2 is FQNNGV. The CDR3 runs 17 residues. The CDR3 DNA reads TGTGCCAGCAGCAAGGCGGGGAGGGGCGGCTCATATGGTGAGCAGTTCTTC. This gives the protein CASSKAGRGGSYGEQFF.

The chain is built from TRBV6-5 and TRBJ2-5; D is unresolved. Trimming left V 8 bases short and J 1 base short, with 5 bases between. Germline V CDR1 and CDR2: MNHEY, SVGAGI. This CDR3 has 11 amino acids. The CDR3 is CASYSQETQYF. The CDR3 nucleotides read TGTGCCAGCTACAGCCAAGAGACCCAGTACTTC.

J is TRBJ1-5 and V is TRBV5-1; tentatively, D is TRBD1 (6 bases). Deletions cut 5 bases from V and 3 bases from J, with 12 bases between. CDR1 is SGHRS and CDR2 is YFSETQ in the germline V gene. This CDR3 is 14 amino acids long. CDR3 in DNA: TGCGCCAGCAGGGCGGGGGGCCCCAATCAGCCCCAGCATTTT. This codes for CASRAGGPNQPQHF.

The rearrangement joins TRBV27 to TRBJ2-7; TRBD2 agrees at 9 bases. V lost 2 bases and J lost 2; bases outside the gene matches: 10. The CDR3 is 17 residues long. Germline lookup yields CDR1 MNHEY and CDR2 SMNVEV (reference sequence). The chain's CDR3 is CASSLTPLLAGAYEQYF. The CDR3 bases are TGTGCCAGCAGTTTAACCCCCCTTTTAGCGGGGGCCTACGAGCAGTACTTC.

The chain joins TRBV30 to TRBJ1-2, with 7 nucleotides matching TRBD1. This CDR3 comprises 13 residues. J gave up 8 bases and V 0 bases, and 6 bases lay outside the gene matches. Germline CDR1 and CDR2: GTSNPN and SVGIG (reference sequence). CDR3 protein: CAWSVEGAGGYTF. CDR3 DNA sequence: TGTGCCTGGAGTGTGGAGGGGGCGGGAGGCTACACCTTC.

The rearrangement joins TRBV4-2 to TRBJ2-1, with 11 bases identical to TRBD2. This CDR3 comprises 17 residues. From germline, CDR1 is LGHNA and CDR2 YNFKEQ. V lost 0 bases to trimming and J lost 5 bases; unmatched junction nucleotides: 6. The CDR3, as DNA: TGTGCCAGCAGCCAAGATAAGCTAGCGGGGGGTGACAATGAGCAGTTCTTC. It specifies CASSQDKLAGGDNEQFF.

J is TRBJ2-1 and V is TRBV7-9; 8 bases fit TRBD1. This CDR3 has 15 amino acids. J lost 8 bases, V lost 5 bases, and 11 bases had no gene match. Looked up from germline, CDR1 is SEHNR and CDR2 is FQNEAQ (reference sequence). Here the CDR3 reads CASSPPRGLFDEQFF. In nucleotides, the CDR3 is TGTGCCAGCAGCCCTCCCAGGGGGCTTTTTGATGAGCAGTTCTTC.

The J gene is TRBJ2-7, the V gene TRBV6-6; maybe TRBD1 (6 bases). Trimming took off 6 bases at V and 9 bases at J, with 24 bases between the two ends. Germline V gives CDR1 MNHNY, CDR2 SVGAGI (reference sequence). CDR3 length: 15 amino acids. This CDR3 is CASSRGQNPFLGQYF. The CDR3 bases are TGTGCCAGCAGCAGGGGACAAAACCCTTTTCTTGGGCAGTACTTC.

CDR3 loop: CASSSGLATARGELFF. The CDR3, as DNA: TGTGCCAGCAGCTCGGGACTAGCGACGGCCCGAGGGGAGCTGTTTTTT. V and J are TRBV7-3 and TRBJ2-2; 10 bases line up with TRBD2. The CDR3 runs 16 residues. J was trimmed by 8 bases and V by 4 bases; bases with no gene match: 10. Germline V gene lookup returns CDR1 SGHTA and CDR2 FQGTGA.

The rearrangement links TRBV2 to TRBJ2-7; no reliable D call. Germline loops: CDR1 SNHLY, CDR2 FYNNEI. V lost 7 bases and J lost 6, with 19 bases in between. The CDR3 length is 14 residues. CDR3 bases: TGTGCCAGCATCTGGCAGGCCAACTCGGTCGAGCAGTACTTC. Translated: CASIWQANSVEQYF. Combining the CDR3 with reference TRBV2 and TRBJ2-7 gives the whole variable domain EPEVTQTPSHQVTQMGQEVILRCVPISNHLYFYWYRQILGQKVEFLVSFYNNEISEKSEIFDDQFSVERPDGSNFTLKIRSTKLEDSAMYFCASIWQANSVEQYFGPGTRLTVT.

This chain links TRBV2 with TRBJ2-5; unclear D gene. The V gene's germline CDR1 is SNHLY and CDR2 FYNNEI. This CDR3 contains 13 residues. Trimming took off 4 bases at V and 5 bases at J, with 11 bases between the two ends. CDR3 residues: CASSGEGRETQYF. Here the CDR3 DNA reads TGTGCCAGCAGTGGTGAAGGCAGGGAGACCCAGTACTTC.

This chain connects TRBV7-9 to TRBJ1-5, with 7 bases aligning to TRBD1. CDR3 length: 15 residues. Losses at the gene ends were 5 bases for V and 3 bases for J; bases not matched to a gene: 7. Germline assignment: CDR1 SEHNR and CDR2 FQNEAQ (reference sequence). CDR3 DNA: TGTGCCAGCAGCCCCGGACAGGACTACAATCAGCCCCAGCATTTT. Its protein product is CASSPGQDYNQPQHF. The variable domain in full, with the rest retrieved from reference TRBV7-9 and TRBJ1-5, is DTGVSQNPRHKITKRGQNVTFRCDPISEHNRLYWYRQTLGQGPEFLTYFQNEAQLEKSRLLSDRFSAERPKGSFSTLEIQRTEQGDSAMYLCASSPGQDYNQPQHFGDGTRLSIL.

The chain has TRBV29-1 and TRBJ2-2, with TRBD1 matching over 8 bases. The CDR3 consists of 14 residues. V trimming: 5 bases; J trimming: 3 bases; junction bases outside the gene matches: 5. Germline V gives CDR1 SQVTM, CDR2 ANQGSEA. CDR3 protein: CSVSTGGHTGELFF. DNA of the CDR3: TGCAGCGTTTCAACAGGGGGGCACACCGGGGAGCTGTTTTTT.

This chain links TRBV11-1 with TRBJ1-1; no definite D call. This CDR3 has 14 residues. Trimming took 5 bases from V and 7 from J, leaving 17 bases between them. Germline CDR1 SGHAT, CDR2 FQDESV (reference sequence). CDR3 in amino acids: CASSLAAGVGEAFF. The DNA for the CDR3 is TGTGCCAGCAGCCTCGCGGCGGGTGTAGGTGAAGCTTTCTTT.

The rearrangement joins TRBV18 to TRBJ2-1; D possibly corresponds to TRBD1 (5 bases). This CDR3 spans 15 amino acids. The germline CDR1 and CDR2 sequences are KGHSH and LQKENI. Trimming shortened V by 3 bases and J by 2 bases, and 11 bases separated the two germline ends. The CDR3 DNA follows: TGTGCCAGCTCACCCCAACTGACAGCCTACAATGAGCAGTTCTTC. Translating it yields CASSPQLTAYNEQFF.

The chain couples TRBV7-2 to TRBJ2-1; TRBD1 agrees at 9 bases. Germline V gene data show CDR1 as SGHTA and CDR2 as FQGNSA. Trimming took 5 bases from V and 1 from J; bases not matched to a gene: 3. The CDR3 loop spans 15 amino acids. CDR3 nucleotides: TGTGCCAGCAGCCGGGACAGGGCGTCCTACAATGAGCAGTTCTTC. Translated: CASSRDRASYNEQFF. The whole variable domain, remainder taken from reference TRBV7-2 and TRBJ2-1, is GAGVSQSPSNKVTEKGKDVELRCDPISGHTALYWYRQSLGQGLEFLIYFQGNSAPDKSGLPSDRFSAERTGGSVSTLTIQRTQQEDSAVYLCASSRDRASYNEQFFGPGTRLTVL.

This chain connects TRBV10-3 to TRBJ2-5; D remains unclear. This CDR3 has 14 residues. Between the trimmed V and J ends, which lost 3 bases and 5 bases, there was a span of 13 bases. CDR1 is ENHRY, CDR2 SYGVKD, per germline. CDR3 protein: CAISDATTGETQYF. CDR3 DNA: TGTGCCATCAGTGACGCCACTACCGGCGAGACCCAGTACTTC.